This T cell receptor (beta chain) came from a study of blood T cell repertoires in COVID-19. Per the authors' pipeline: Counts of nucleated cells, estimated from reference gene primer amplification, were obtained. Libraries were prepared by immunoSEQ multiplex PCR; TCRdb keeps only in-frame clonotypes and omits some of them. That table supplies the V and J calls and clone size; D and trimming were determined from the DNA. The repertoire includes 200,000 to 300,000 clones, less than 90% of them detected once, and 4.2% sits in the top ten. CDR3 length: 17 amino acids. The germline V gene has CDR1 MGHRA and CDR2 YSYEKL. Trimming removed 1 base from V and 5 bases from J; junction bases left unmatched: 5.

The receptor was derived from a man aged 60 to 69 with acute or convalescent COVID-19. The V gene is TRBV4-1, the J gene TRBJ2-3; 14 positions agree with TRBD2. The specimen sequenced was peripheral blood. The CDR3 region has the DNA TGCGCCAGCAGCCAAGCTGGACTAGCGGGAGGTATAGATACGCAGTATTTT. It encodes CASSQAGLAGGIDTQYF.